This T cell receptor beta chain emerged from a study of blood T cell repertoires in COVID-19. For the study at large: COVID-19 samples, acute and convalescent, were from the United States, Italy and Spain. T cells, B-cell-depleted T cells, or PBMCs supplied cDNA or gDNA.

CDR3 size: 15 residues. CDR1 is SGHTA, CDR2 FQGNSA, per germline. V shed 5 bases and J 4 bases; nucleotides not matched to a gene: 11. Using immunoSEQ multiplex PCR, the repertoire was profiled, and TCRdb retains in-frame clones only, with some absent. The sample holds around 300,000 clones, around 82% seen once. J is TRBJ2-7 and V is TRBV7-2, with 7 bases fitting TRBD2. The sample taken for sequencing was peripheral blood. The source of this sequence is a woman in her fifties or sixties who had recovered from COVID-19. The CDR3: CASSTGQLGGYEQYF. CDR3 nucleotides: TGTGCCAGCAGCACCGGTCAGCTGGGGGGGTACGAGCAGTACTTC.